This note documents a single TCR beta chain sequence. The antigen it binds to is not known. No base quality values were provided; no much bigger clone lies one nucleotide off. The sample is drawn from a study of CD8+ T cells in alopecia areata (dated by TCRdb to 2016 to 2019). About the study as a whole: The treated patients took part in an open-label pilot trial in which moderate-to-severe alopecia areata was treated with oral tofacitinib at 5 to 10 mg twice daily. Patients stayed on tofacitinib for 6 to 18 months and then had 6 months of follow-up off drug so that delayed response and recurrence could be assessed. Disease severity in treated patients was measured with the SALT score, which quantifies the percentage of affected scalp surface area. To study T cell clonal expansion in alopecia areata, the researchers applied high-throughput TCRbeta sequencing to both the C3H/HeJ mouse model and human patients. In humans, TCRbeta sequencing was performed on scalp tissue and on sorted CD4+ and CD8+ peripheral blood T cells from healthy controls and from patients with patchy or totalis/universalis alopecia areata. Biopsies were taken from tofacitinib-treated patients at baseline and at 4 and 24 weeks of treatment, and a later scalp biopsy was taken in several of the tofacitinib-treated patients. Clonality in the scalp was compared among normal scalp (n=4), patchy alopecia areata scalp (n=8), and alopecia totalis/universalis scalp (n=8). The RNA source kit depended on sample type: the PAXgene miRNA kit for fixed scalp, the miRNeasy kit for PBMCs, and the RNeasy kit for mouse skin. TCRbeta CDR3 regions were amplified by immunoSEQ multiplex PCR with 35 Vbeta forward and 13 Jbeta reverse primers. The paper as a whole reports these results and caveats: During tofacitinib treatment, many expanded lesional clones stuck around in both scalp and blood, and this persistence may partly explain why relapse happens after treatment is stopped. Tofacitinib significantly decreased scalp clonality and the number of expanded CD8+ clones among the top 100 scalp clones. Shared TCR sequences between patients were less evident than in mice, which may be partly attributable to HLA diversity in the patient population. Higher clonality and more expanded CD8+ clones were observed in lesional scalp than in normal scalp, particularly in alopecia totalis/universalis, a finding suggestive of antigenic drive. Unlike mouse skin, where gammadelta T cells dominate, normal human skin contains resident alphabeta T cells that get sequenced too, which complicates analysis of the scalp TCR repertoire. The treated cohort was small, with a single nonresponder, so links between baseline CD8+ expansion and response need larger studies.

This specimen's treatment or condition label, interpreted: oral pan-JAK inhibitor, 5-10 mg twice daily. From alopecia areata patients, peripheral blood was collected along with lesional scalp punch biopsies. After PBMCs were isolated by density centrifugation and stained for CD3, CD4 and CD8, a FACSAria was used to sort CD4+ and CD8+ T cells. Receptor libraries were prepared by the immunoSEQ multiplex PCR assay. For TCR sequencing, RNA was extracted from every sample and reverse transcribed into cDNA to serve as template. SuperScript III was used to make first-strand cDNA, primed with a 2:1 mix of oligo-dT and random hexamers. A synthetic immune receptor repertoire was used to assess amplification bias, and residual bias was removed computationally. Regarding the original processing steps: After raw reads were preprocessed to remove errors, the CDR3 was defined following IMGT conventions as running from the conserved cysteine to phenylalanine. Clonality was computed as 1 minus the Shannon entropy, with the entropy normalized by log2 of the number of productive unique TCRs. Scalp TCRbeta sequences were cross-referenced with sorted blood CD4 and CD8 repertoires so that the CD4 or CD8 identity of scalp clones could be inferred. In TCRdb, the immuneACCESS table is reduced to in-frame sequences with V and J assigned. These tables do not hold every clone; where another copy was compared, an unresolved V gene accounts for under half, and the others remain unexplained. Clonal size and the V and J genes are those of that table, whereas D and trimming came from the DNA. Present in this sample are 210,000 or so clones, approximately 67% of which were seen just once. The ten largest clones capture 0.95% to 1.5% of the sample.

The CDR3 holds 14 amino acids from the cysteine to the phenylalanine. The entry retains the CDR3 DNA only, 42 bases that are in frame from base 1. The germline V gene specifies SGDLS as CDR1 and YYNGEE as CDR2. V and J are trimmed by 4 bases and 10 bases, and the gene matches miss 6 bases of the junction. The sequence links TRBV9 to TRBJ1-6; TRBD1 matches 9 bases in the middle. The source of this sequence is a human donor with alopecia areata. The material sequenced was CD4+ T cells sorted from blood, taken at approximately week 45, from a patient treated with tofacitinib. The bases read TGTGCCAGCAGCCTCCGGGACAGGGTCTCACCCCTCCACTTT. It specifies CASSLRDRVSPLHF.